These 8 T cell receptor beta chains were all obtained from the same sample, sequenced in a study of CD8 T cells in Susac syndrome. Random hexamers were used to reverse transcribe the RNA input (about 0.5 to 1 ug). TCRdb independently ran MiXCR on the immunoSEQ multiplex PCR reads; one entry per CDR3 protein. The sample carries approximately 83,000 distinct CDR3 sequences, 94% recorded once. The sample consisted of CD8+ T cells from PBMCs. These receptors were taken from a human donor with Susac syndrome.

This sequence joins TRBV4-2 and TRBJ2-2, with D unresolved. The germline V gene has CDR1 LGHNA and CDR2 YNFKEQ. V dropped 0 bases and J dropped 0 bases, with 14 bases sitting between them. This CDR3 comprises 18 residues. This CDR3 is CASSQDRPGAPNTGELFF. DNA for the CDR3: TGTGCCAGCAGCCAAGATCGTCCAGGAGCCCCGAACACCGGGGAGCTGTTTTTT.

V and J are TRBV27 and TRBJ1-1; D is perhaps TRBD1 (5 bases). Trimming removed 4 bases at V and 1 base at J, with 10 bases between. CDR1 is MNHEY, CDR2 SMNVEV, per germline (reference sequence). The CDR3 sequence is 14 residues long. CDR3 DNA sequence: TGTGCCAGCAGTTCCCCGGGGGAGAACACTGAAGCTTTCTTT. Encoded protein: CASSSPGENTEAFF.

The chain combines TRBV3-1 with TRBJ1-3; D is uncertain. The CDR3 runs to 14 residues. Germline V gene lookup returns CDR1 LGHDT and CDR2 YNNKEL (reference sequence). Trimming stripped 4 bases from V and 7 bases from J, with 14 bases between. CDR3 region: CASSPSLSGNTIYF. The CDR3 DNA follows: TGTGCCAGCAGCCCATCCCTATCCGGGAACACCATATATTTT. Drawing the rest from reference TRBV3-1 and TRBJ1-3, the complete variable domain is DTAVSQTPKYLVTQMGNDKSIKCEQNLGHDTMYWYKQDSKKFLKIMFSYNNKELIINETVPNRFSPKSPDKAHLNLHINSLELGDSAVYFCASSPSLSGNTIYFGEGSWLTVV.

The chain uses TRBV27 and TRBJ2-5; 8 nucleotides agree with TRBD1. Germline lookup yields CDR1 MNHEY and CDR2 SMNVEV (reference sequence). This CDR3 has 16 residues. J was trimmed by 5 bases and V by 2 bases; bases with no gene match: 10. CDR3 in DNA: TGTGCCAGCAGTTTACACGCAGGGGGCCCTAGGGAGACCCAGTACTTC. As protein: CASSLHAGGPRETQYF.

The CDR3 spells CASSLGTEWGGNEKLFF. In nucleotides, the CDR3 is TGTGCCAGCAGTTTAGGAACCGAGTGGGGGGGCAATGAAAAACTGTTTTTT. This sequence joins TRBV12-3 or TRBV12-4 and TRBJ1-4, with TRBD1 as a possible D gene (6 bases). Trimming left V 1 base short and J 5 bases short, with 17 bases between. CDR3 length equals 17 residues.

V is TRBV7-6 and J is TRBJ2-5; 7 bases map to TRBD2. V shed 6 bases and J 6 bases; nucleotides not matched to a gene: 13. The germline V gene encodes CDR1 SGHVS and CDR2 FNYEAQ. The CDR3 loop spans 15 amino acids. The CDR3 DNA sequence: TGTGCCAGCAGACCCCGGTGGGCGGGGGATCAGACCCAGTACTTC. Translation gives CASRPRWAGDQTQYF.

The chain combines TRBV20-1 with TRBJ2-7; weak D call: TRBD1 (5 bases). V dropped 6 bases and J dropped 1 base, with 16 bases sitting between them. From germline, CDR1 is DFQATT and CDR2 SNEGSKA (reference sequence). The CDR3 loop spans 14 amino acids. CDR3 region: CSAERDPGSYEQYF. CDR3 sequence (DNA): TGCAGTGCCGAAAGGGATCCAGGGTCCTACGAGCAGTACTTC.

V and J are TRBV9 and TRBJ2-5, with D perhaps assigned TRBD1 or TRBD2 (5 bases each). V was clipped by 3 bases and J by 3 bases, with 15 bases between them. The CDR3 has 15 residues. In germline, CDR1 is SGDLS, CDR2 YYNGEE. For the CDR3, the DNA is TGTGCCAGCAGCGGACAAATAGGGACCAAAGAGACCCAGTACTTC. Translation: CASSGQIGTKETQYF.